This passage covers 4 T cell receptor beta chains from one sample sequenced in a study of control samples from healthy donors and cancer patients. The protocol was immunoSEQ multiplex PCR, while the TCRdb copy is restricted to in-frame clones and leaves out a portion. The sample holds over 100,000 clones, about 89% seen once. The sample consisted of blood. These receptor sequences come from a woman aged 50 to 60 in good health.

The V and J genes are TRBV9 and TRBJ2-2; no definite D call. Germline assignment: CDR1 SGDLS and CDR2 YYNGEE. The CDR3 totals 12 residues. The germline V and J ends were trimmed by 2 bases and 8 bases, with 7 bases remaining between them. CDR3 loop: CASSVGVGELFF. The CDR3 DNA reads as TGTGCCAGCAGCGTTGGGGTGGGGGAGCTGTTTTTT.

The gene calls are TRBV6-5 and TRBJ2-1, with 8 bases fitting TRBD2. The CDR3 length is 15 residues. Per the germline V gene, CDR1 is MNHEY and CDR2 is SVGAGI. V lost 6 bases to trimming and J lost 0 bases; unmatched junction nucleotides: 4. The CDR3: CASRPSGGSYNEQFF. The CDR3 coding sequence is TGTGCCAGCAGGCCGAGCGGGGGCTCCTACAATGAGCAGTTCTTC.

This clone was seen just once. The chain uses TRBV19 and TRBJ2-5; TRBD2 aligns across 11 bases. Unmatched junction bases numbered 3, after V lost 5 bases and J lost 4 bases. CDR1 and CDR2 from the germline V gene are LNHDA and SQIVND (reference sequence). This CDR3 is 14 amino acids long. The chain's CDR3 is CASSVLAGVETQYF. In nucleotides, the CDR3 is TGTGCCAGTAGTGTACTAGCGGGGGTAGAGACCCAGTACTTC.

Written as DNA, the CDR3 is TGTGCCACCTGGCGGCCTTACAATGAGCAGTTCTTC. Its translation: CATWRPYNEQFF. The V and J genes are TRBV10-3 and TRBJ2-1; D not resolved. CDR3 length equals 12 residues. Germline lookup yields CDR1 ENHRY and CDR2 SYGVKD. The ends were cut back, 10 bases at V and 4 bases at J, with 11 bases in the middle.